The table lists the clone carrying this T cell receptor (beta chain) with many counts. The sample belongs to a study of T-cell reconstitution after alpha-beta-depleted transplantation in children. Preparing the TCRbeta library involved the use of unique molecular identifiers. In TCRdb, the PCR reads were re-called with MiXCR into one record per CDR3 protein. The sample contains about 600,000 distinct CDR3 sequences, 23% of which appear only once. With 5 bases clipped from V and 4 bases from J, the junction kept 9 bases outside the gene matches. Germline V gene lookup returns CDR1 ENHRY and CDR2 SYGVKD. This CDR3 is built from 15 residues.

Material: PBMCs, mostly from graft donor cells, obtained 360 days after TCRalphabeta/CD19-depleted stem cell transplant. The TCR originated in a boy under two years old who had a stem cell transplant for acute myeloid leukemia, so the T cells may come from the graft donor. The chain combines TRBV10-3 with TRBJ2-3, with 7 bases fitting TRBD2. The CDR3 spells CAISTSVGWSDTQYF. The CDR3 DNA reads as TGTGCCATCAGTACTAGCGTGGGTTGGTCAGATACGCAGTATTTT.